The 21 T cell receptor beta chains below were found in one sample sequenced in a study of blood T cells in healthy people across ages. Together with a sample-barcoded 5' primer, a J-beta primer mix was included in a second PCR lasting roughly 6 to 12 cycles. Each CDR3 protein is one row after TCRdb ran MiXCR on the 5' RACE reads. The table lists about a million distinct CDR3 sequences, 40% to 60% of them singletons. Sequenced: blood. These receptors were taken from a man younger than 40 in good health.

This chain links TRBV7-9 with TRBJ1-5; D remains ambiguous. Trimming removed 4 bases from V and 5 bases from J, with 9 bases in between. Germline loops: CDR1 SEHNR, CDR2 FQNEAQ (reference sequence). This CDR3 is 13 amino acids long. CDR3 sequence (DNA): TGTGCCAGCAGCTACATCGGGGATCAGCCCCAGCATTTT. Its translation is CASSYIGDQPQHF.

The CDR3 reads CSAAVRGVDYGYTF. Written as DNA, the CDR3 is TGCAGTGCCGCTGTACGGGGAGTAGACTATGGCTACACCTTC. The J gene is TRBJ1-2, the V gene TRBV20-1, with D uncertain. V was clipped by 6 bases and J by 3 bases, with 17 bases between them. This CDR3 is built from 14 residues. The germline V gene encodes CDR1 DFQATT and CDR2 SNEGSKA (reference sequence).

As regards this clonotype: At one end the junction does not follow the germline gene, possibly because of a read error. The chain employs TRBV20-1 and TRBJ1-5; the match to TRBD1 covers 7 bases. The CDR3 spans 16 residues. The germline V gene has CDR1 DFQATT and CDR2 SNEGSKA (reference sequence). DNA of the CDR3: TGCGGTGCTGAGGTCAAACACAGGGGTTTCGATCAGCCCCAGCATTTT. Its protein product is CGAEVKHRGFDQPQHF.

This clonotype appeared many times. The chain couples TRBV20-1 to TRBJ2-3, with TRBD2 identical over 7 bases. The CDR3 has 14 residues. Germline lookup yields CDR1 DFQATT and CDR2 SNEGSKA (reference sequence). The ends lost 6 bases at V and 0 bases at J; junction bases unmatched: 6. The CDR3 DNA reads as TGCAGTGCCCCGGCCGGGGGGAGCACAGATACGCAGTATTTT. It yields the protein CSAPAGGSTDTQYF.

This clonotype came up a few times. V gene TRBV12-3 or TRBV12-4 combines with J gene TRBJ2-1, with a weak D call TRBD2 (5 bases). The CDR3 consists of 14 residues. V dropped 3 bases and J dropped 8 bases, with 14 bases sitting between them. CDR3 protein: CASSFLRGWDEQFF. The CDR3 DNA reads as TGTGCCAGCAGTTTCTTACGGGGATGGGATGAGCAGTTCTTC.

The J gene is TRBJ2-1, the V gene TRBV24-1; D tentatively reads TRBD1 or TRBD2 (6 bases each). Trimming took off 10 bases at V and 8 bases at J, with 14 bases between the two ends. Germline CDR1 KGHDR, CDR2 SFDVKD. This CDR3 is 12 amino acids long. CDR3 nucleotide sequence: TGTGCCACGGGGGCGGGGACCCATGAGCAGTTCTTC. Encoded protein: CATGAGTHEQFF.

Many counts were recorded for this clonotype. The chain recombines TRBV5-1 with TRBJ2-3, with TRBD2 as a possible D gene (5 bases). This CDR3 region has 13 residues. V lost 5 bases, J lost 6 bases, and 13 bases lay in between. Germline V lookup: CDR1 SGHRS, CDR2 YFSETQ. In DNA form, the CDR3 reads TGCGCCAGCAGTTCCCCGAGGGCTGATACGCAGTATTTT. Protein sequence: CASSSPRADTQYF.

This clonotype showed up many times. This sequence joins TRBV10-3 and TRBJ2-2; TRBD1 is a possible D gene (5 bases). The CDR3 has 13 amino acids. Per the germline V gene, CDR1 is ENHRY and CDR2 is SYGVKD. Trimming pared 3 bases from V and 3 bases from J, leaving 5 bases between. For the CDR3, the DNA is TGTGCCATCAGTGACAGGGACACCGGGGAGCTGTTTTTT. The encoded protein is CAISDRDTGELFF.

This clonotype was counted ten times or more. The genes are TRBV6-2 or TRBV6-3 and TRBJ2-7; TRBD1 aligns across 8 bases. CDR3 length: 14 amino acids. Germline V CDR1 and CDR2: MNHEY, SVGEGT. Trimming removed 6 bases from V and 4 bases from J; junction bases left unmatched: 8. The DNA of the CDR3 is TGTGCCAGCAGCCGCGGACAGGGTACTTACGAGCAGTACTTC. This sequence encodes CASSRGQGTYEQYF.

This rearrangement joins TRBV24-1 to TRBJ2-1; D gene uncertain. Germline lookup yields CDR1 KGHDR and CDR2 SFDVKD. This CDR3 has 18 amino acids. Trimming stripped 2 bases from V and 3 bases from J, with 19 bases between. The CDR3 sequence is CATSDSTRSPPLYNEQFF. The CDR3 DNA sequence: TGTGCCACCAGTGATTCGACCAGGAGCCCTCCTCTCTACAATGAGCAGTTCTTC.

The genes are TRBV28 and TRBJ1-2; D is unclear. From germline, CDR1 is MDHEN and CDR2 SYDVKM. The CDR3 contains 13 residues. V was trimmed by 7 bases and J by 7 bases, leaving 16 bases between them. CDR3 sequence reads: CASIRSGLGGYTF. CDR3 coding DNA: TGTGCCAGCATACGGTCGGGGTTGGGTGGCTACACCTTC.

The chain carries TRBV14 and TRBJ2-1; D is undetermined. Germline assignment: CDR1 SGHDN and CDR2 FVKESK. The length of the CDR3 is 13 residues. V was trimmed by 0 bases and J by 10 bases, leaving 10 bases between them. CDR3 amino acids: CASSQDIRSEQFF. CDR3 in DNA: TGTGCCAGCAGCCAAGATATACGGTCCGAGCAGTTCTTC.

The chain employs TRBV28 and TRBJ2-5; 9 positions match TRBD1. Germline trimming cut 1 base from V and 6 bases from J; bases unmatched to any gene: 6. Germline V CDR1 and CDR2: MDHEN, SYDVKM. This CDR3 spans 15 amino acids. CDR3 residues: CASSLSGTGSKTQYF. The CDR3 coding sequence is TGTGCCAGCAGTTTATCCGGGACAGGGTCGAAGACCCAGTACTTC.

The rearrangement links TRBV5-1 to TRBJ2-3; TRBD1 matches at 10 bases. CDR1 and CDR2 from the germline V gene are SGHRS and YFSETQ. The CDR3 covers 15 residues. Trimming cost V 3 bases and J 6 bases; bases outside gene matches: 7. DNA of the CDR3: TGCGCCAGCAGCTCGGGGGACAGGGGTAGGGATACGCAGTATTTT. Translated, it gives CASSSGDRGRDTQYF.

This clonotype was seen only a few times. The chain joins TRBV12-3 or TRBV12-4 to TRBJ2-7; D assignment may be TRBD1 or TRBD2 (5 bases each). The CDR3 consists of 15 residues. The V gene lost 10 bases and the J gene lost 1 base, with 20 bases spanning the gap. The CDR3 sequence: CATAVERGTSYEQYF. In DNA form, the CDR3 reads TGTGCCACAGCGGTAGAAAGGGGCACATCCTACGAGCAGTACTTC.

The V gene is TRBV6-5, the J gene TRBJ2-2; 7 bases align to TRBD1. V gave up 9 bases and J gave up 7 bases; unmatched junction bases: 14. Germline loops: CDR1 MNHEY, CDR2 SVGAGI. This CDR3 comprises 15 residues. Here the CDR3 reads CASSGTVGNGGELFF. The CDR3 nucleotides read TGTGCCAGTTCTGGGACAGTGGGCAACGGCGGGGAGCTGTTTTTT.

The V call is TRBV29-1, the J call TRBJ2-3; a weak D match, TRBD1 (6 bases). The V end was cut by 4 bases, the J end by 1 base, with 15 bases between. Germline CDR1 and CDR2: SQVTM and ANQGSEA. CDR3 length equals 15 residues. CDR3 region: CSVARQVVGTDTQYF. In DNA, the CDR3 is TGCAGCGTTGCAAGACAGGTGGTCGGCACAGATACGCAGTATTTT.

Written as DNA, the CDR3 is TGTGCCAGCAGCATTGCCGGGAGGCCCACAGATACGCAGTATTTT. Translating it yields CASSIAGRPTDTQYF. The J gene is TRBJ2-3, the V gene TRBV6-4; 7 nucleotides line up with TRBD2. The junction had 8 bases not matched to a gene; V was cut back by 6 bases and J by 2 bases. Germline V gene lookup returns CDR1 MRHNA and CDR2 SNTAGT. This CDR3 contains 15 residues.

The rearrangement links TRBV15 to TRBJ1-5; unclear D gene. The CDR3 spans 14 residues. The V gene lost 11 bases and the J gene lost 4 bases, with 18 bases spanning the gap. Germline CDR1 and CDR2: LNHNV and YYDKDF (reference sequence). The CDR3 sequence is CAAGRGRVNQPQHF. DNA of the CDR3: TGTGCCGCCGGCAGAGGTAGGGTTAATCAGCCCCAGCATTTT. The full variable domain, with the rest looked up from reference TRBV15 and TRBJ1-5, is DAMVIQNPRYQVTQFGKPVTLSCSQTLNHNVMYWYQQKSSQAPKLLFHYYDKDFNNEADTPDNFQSRRPNTSFCFLDIRSPGLGDTAMYLCAAGRGRVNQPQHFGDGTRLSIL.

J is TRBJ1-1 and V is TRBV7-9; D is possibly TRBD1 (6 bases). The CDR3 contains 15 residues. Between the trimmed V and J ends, which lost 5 bases and 5 bases, there was a span of 18 bases. Germline V CDR1 and CDR2: SEHNR, FQNEAQ (reference sequence). CDR3 nucleotide sequence: TGTGCCAGCAGCACGGAGCAGGGGCGCCGAACTGAAGCTTTCTTT. Its translation: CASSTEQGRRTEAFF.

In this sample, this clonotype turned up a few times. This rearrangement joins TRBV5-6 to TRBJ2-7; a weak D match, TRBD1 (6 bases). V was pared by 4 bases and J by 1 base, with 12 bases between. Per germline, CDR1 SGHDT and CDR2 YYEEEE. This CDR3 spans 14 amino acids. The DNA of the CDR3 is TGTGCCAGCAGCGCTGGGGACACGTCCTACGAGCAGTACTTC. Amino acids: CASSAGDTSYEQYF.